Listed below are T cell receptor beta chains from one sample, sequenced in a study of cytomegalovirus exposure and HLA in healthy donors. Assay: immunoSEQ multiplex PCR; the TCRdb copy retains only in-frame clones and omits some. The sample shows 200,000 or so clones, and roughly 0.7% sits with its ten largest clones. The sample consisted of PBMCs. These receptors were collected from a boy under 18 in good health and CMV-seronegative. Both conserved end residues are part of each CDR3. Fields, in order: J gene, CDR3 length, D gene, V gene, CDR3 DNA, CDR3 protein. A D gene is named only where the DNA matches it firmly.

J gene: TRBJ2-5
CDR3 length: 13
D gene: .
V gene: TRBV2
CDR3 DNA: TGTGCCAGCAGTGAAGTGGGAGCGAAGACCCAGTACTTC
CDR3 protein: CASSEVGAKTQYF

J gene: TRBJ1-2
CDR3 length: 14
D gene: TRBD1
V gene: TRBV2
CDR3 DNA: TGTGCCAGCAGTCTCAACAGGGGGCGGGATGGCTACACCTTC
CDR3 protein: CASSLNRGRDGYTF

J gene: TRBJ2-3
CDR3 length: 14
D gene: TRBD2
V gene: TRBV11-2
CDR3 DNA: TGTGCCAGCAGCTTAGAGGGGAGGGAGAGTACGCAGTATTTT
CDR3 protein: CASSLEGRESTQYF

J gene: TRBJ2-4
CDR3 length: 16
D gene: TRBD1
V gene: TRBV6-5
CDR3 DNA: TGTGCCAGCAGTTCCTCCATCGAGGGGGCCCAAAACATTCAGTACTTC
CDR3 protein: CASSSSIEGAQNIQYF

J gene: TRBJ2-1
CDR3 length: 13
D gene: .
V gene: TRBV30
CDR3 DNA: TGTGCCTGGAGTGCGGGCGGGGCGAATGAGCAGTTCTTC
CDR3 protein: CAWSAGGANEQFF

J gene: TRBJ2-1
CDR3 length: 13
D gene: TRBD1
V gene: TRBV10-1
CDR3 DNA: TGCGCCAGCAGTGATCAGGGGGCCAATGAGCAGTTCTTC
CDR3 protein: CASSDQGANEQFF

J gene: TRBJ1-5
CDR3 length: 12
D gene: .
V gene: TRBV13
CDR3 DNA: TGTGCCAGCAATGAGGGAAATCAGCCCCAGCATTTT
CDR3 protein: CASNEGNQPQHF

J gene: TRBJ2-7
CDR3 length: 15
D gene: .
V gene: TRBV6-1
CDR3 DNA: TGTGCCAGCAGTGAAGGTGTAGCCTCGGCCTACGAGCAGTACTTC
CDR3 protein: CASSEGVASAYEQYF

J gene: TRBJ1-6
CDR3 length: 15
D gene: .
V gene: TRBV19
CDR3 DNA: TGTGCCAGCCAAGTAGGAACAGACTATAATTCACCCCTCCACTTT
CDR3 protein: CASQVGTDYNSPLHF

J gene: TRBJ1-4
CDR3 length: 15
D gene: .
V gene: TRBV19
CDR3 DNA: TGTGCCAGTAGTATCCGCAGAACAACTAATGAAAAACTGTTTTTT
CDR3 protein: CASSIRRTTNEKLFF

J gene: TRBJ2-7
CDR3 length: 14
D gene: .
V gene: TRBV19
CDR3 DNA: TGTGCCAGTAGTATGGTACAGGGCCTCCACGAGCAGTACTTC
CDR3 protein: CASSMVQGLHEQYF

J gene: TRBJ2-5
CDR3 length: 15
D gene: .
V gene: TRBV5-1
CDR3 DNA: TGCGCCAGCAGCATTGGCAGGGGCGCAGGGGAGACCCAGTACTTC
CDR3 protein: CASSIGRGAGETQYF

J gene: TRBJ2-4
CDR3 length: 11
D gene: .
V gene: TRBV20-1
CDR3 DNA: TGCAGTGCTTCCGAGTACAACATTCAGTACTTC
CDR3 protein: CSASEYNIQYF

J gene: TRBJ2-7
CDR3 length: 14
D gene: .
V gene: TRBV18
CDR3 DNA: TGTGCCAGCTCACCGCGGACTGGAGCCTACGAGCAGTACTTC
CDR3 protein: CASSPRTGAYEQYF

J gene: TRBJ1-3
CDR3 length: 16
D gene: TRBD1
V gene: TRBV11-3
CDR3 DNA: TGTGCCAGCAGCACGGCGGGACAGTCGACTGGAAACACCATATATTTT
CDR3 protein: CASSTAGQSTGNTIYF

J gene: TRBJ1-6
CDR3 length: 16
D gene: .
V gene: TRBV19
CDR3 DNA: TGTGCCAGTCGGGTCTTCGGCGGCGAGTGGAATTCACCCCTCCACTTT
CDR3 protein: CASRVFGGEWNSPLHF

J gene: TRBJ2-7
CDR3 length: 14
D gene: TRBD1
V gene: TRBV7-2
CDR3 DNA: TGTGCCAGCAGCTCGGACAGGGTCTCCTACGAGCAGTACTTC
CDR3 protein: CASSSDRVSYEQYF

J gene: TRBJ2-7
CDR3 length: 15
D gene: .
V gene: TRBV6-6
CDR3 DNA: TGTGCCAGCAGTCCCCCAGGGGACAAACATTACGAGCAGTACTTC
CDR3 protein: CASSPPGDKHYEQYF

J gene: TRBJ2-7
CDR3 length: 16
D gene: TRBD2
V gene: TRBV2
CDR3 DNA: TGTGCCAGCAGTGAATTGGGGTCGGGGGGCTCCTACGAGCAGTACTTC
CDR3 protein: CASSELGSGGSYEQYF

J gene: TRBJ2-1
CDR3 length: 13
D gene: .
V gene: TRBV5-1
CDR3 DNA: TGCGCCAGCAGCCTTACGGCGGGGCCCGATCAGTTCTTC
CDR3 protein: CASSLTAGPDQFF

J gene: TRBJ2-1
CDR3 length: 15
D gene: .
V gene: TRBV7-9
CDR3 DNA: TGTGCCAGCAGCACGGACGGGAGCGGGCTGAATGAGCAGTTCTTC
CDR3 protein: CASSTDGSGLNEQFF

J gene: TRBJ2-7
CDR3 length: 15
D gene: TRBD1
V gene: TRBV18
CDR3 DNA: TGTGCCAGCTCACCACTGGGGACAGGAGGAATCGAGCAGTACTTC
CDR3 protein: CASSPLGTGGIEQYF

J gene: TRBJ1-1
CDR3 length: 15
D gene: TRBD1
V gene: TRBV15
CDR3 DNA: TGTGCCACCAGCAGGGCGACAGGGGGCGTCCCTGAAGCTTTCTTT
CDR3 protein: CATSRATGGVPEAFF

J gene: TRBJ2-1
CDR3 length: 14
D gene: TRBD2
V gene: TRBV7-9
CDR3 DNA: TGTGCCAGCAGCCCGGGACTAGCGGGCAATGAGCAGTTCTTC
CDR3 protein: CASSPGLAGNEQFF

J gene: TRBJ2-1
CDR3 length: 15
D gene: TRBD2
V gene: TRBV4-1
CDR3 DNA: TGCGCCAGCAGCCAAACTCCGGGGGGGTACAATGAGCAGTTCTTC
CDR3 protein: CASSQTPGGYNEQFF

J gene: TRBJ2-3
CDR3 length: 15
D gene: .
V gene: TRBV6-5
CDR3 DNA: TGTGCCAGCCATCCTTGGGGGGATAGCTCAGATACGCAGTATTTT
CDR3 protein: CASHPWGDSSDTQYF